This T cell receptor beta chain emerged from a study of shared clonotypes between healthy human individuals. Study findings and constraints: The genetic and exposure-history diversity represented was limited by few donors. An anticipated effect of sequencing depth on clonotype sharing among donors was recognized.

On this clone itself: Its antigen remains unknown. The sample carries other DNA sequences with the same CDR3.

The CDR3 is 14 amino acids. Germline values: CDR1 MNHEY, CDR2 SMNVEV (reference sequence). V was shortened by 1 base and J by 1 base, with 7 bases between the two germline ends. Generated by immunoSEQ multiplex PCR, the TCRdb table keeps only in-frame clones and is missing some. The sample contains roughly 700,000 clones, less than 95% of which appear only once. Donors had no recently reported acute infections or vaccinations and were HIV-negative. What CD8 memory combined were CD45RO+ cells and CCR7-negative CD45RA+ TemRA cells. The source of this sequence is a man between 18 and 35 years old in good health. Some clones in this sample may be carry-over from other donors' samples. Material for sequencing was memory CD8+ T cells from PBMCs. As to subset: CD45RO+ cells pooled with CCR7-negative TemRA cells. The gene calls are TRBV27 and TRBJ1-1, with no clear D. CDR3 sequence: CASSLLLGNTEAFF. The CDR3, as DNA: TGTGCCAGCAGTTTATTGCTGGGGAACACTGAAGCTTTCTTT.